This T cell receptor beta chain appears in the sequencing data of a study of blood T cells in healthy people across ages. Study-wide findings and caveats: A greater number of naive CD4+ cells and higher diversity distinguished long-lived donors from aged donors. Since the PBMCs were unsorted, naive and antigen-experienced cells could not be conclusively compared. Getting older went along with TCR beta diversity per million T cells dropping roughly linearly.

Worth noting for this clonotype: As yet, its antigen is unknown.

The use of a sample-barcoded 5' primer and a J-beta primer mix characterized a second PCR of about 7 to 12 cycles. TCRdb reprocessed the 5' RACE reads via MiXCR and lists one record per CDR3 protein. The table includes about 640,000 distinct CDR3 sequences, roughly 53% detected once. This receptor was obtained from a man aged 55 to 70 in good health. Specimen: blood.

The CDR3: CASSTRGARGTEAFF. The CDR3 nucleotides are TGTGCCAGCAGCACCCGAGGGGCCAGGGGCACTGAAGCTTTCTTT. This sequence joins TRBV7-2 and TRBJ1-1; D may be TRBD1 (6 bases). V shed 5 bases and J shed 4 bases, with 17 bases lying between them. Germline V CDR1 and CDR2: SGHTA, FQGNSA. The CDR3 sequence is 15 residues long.